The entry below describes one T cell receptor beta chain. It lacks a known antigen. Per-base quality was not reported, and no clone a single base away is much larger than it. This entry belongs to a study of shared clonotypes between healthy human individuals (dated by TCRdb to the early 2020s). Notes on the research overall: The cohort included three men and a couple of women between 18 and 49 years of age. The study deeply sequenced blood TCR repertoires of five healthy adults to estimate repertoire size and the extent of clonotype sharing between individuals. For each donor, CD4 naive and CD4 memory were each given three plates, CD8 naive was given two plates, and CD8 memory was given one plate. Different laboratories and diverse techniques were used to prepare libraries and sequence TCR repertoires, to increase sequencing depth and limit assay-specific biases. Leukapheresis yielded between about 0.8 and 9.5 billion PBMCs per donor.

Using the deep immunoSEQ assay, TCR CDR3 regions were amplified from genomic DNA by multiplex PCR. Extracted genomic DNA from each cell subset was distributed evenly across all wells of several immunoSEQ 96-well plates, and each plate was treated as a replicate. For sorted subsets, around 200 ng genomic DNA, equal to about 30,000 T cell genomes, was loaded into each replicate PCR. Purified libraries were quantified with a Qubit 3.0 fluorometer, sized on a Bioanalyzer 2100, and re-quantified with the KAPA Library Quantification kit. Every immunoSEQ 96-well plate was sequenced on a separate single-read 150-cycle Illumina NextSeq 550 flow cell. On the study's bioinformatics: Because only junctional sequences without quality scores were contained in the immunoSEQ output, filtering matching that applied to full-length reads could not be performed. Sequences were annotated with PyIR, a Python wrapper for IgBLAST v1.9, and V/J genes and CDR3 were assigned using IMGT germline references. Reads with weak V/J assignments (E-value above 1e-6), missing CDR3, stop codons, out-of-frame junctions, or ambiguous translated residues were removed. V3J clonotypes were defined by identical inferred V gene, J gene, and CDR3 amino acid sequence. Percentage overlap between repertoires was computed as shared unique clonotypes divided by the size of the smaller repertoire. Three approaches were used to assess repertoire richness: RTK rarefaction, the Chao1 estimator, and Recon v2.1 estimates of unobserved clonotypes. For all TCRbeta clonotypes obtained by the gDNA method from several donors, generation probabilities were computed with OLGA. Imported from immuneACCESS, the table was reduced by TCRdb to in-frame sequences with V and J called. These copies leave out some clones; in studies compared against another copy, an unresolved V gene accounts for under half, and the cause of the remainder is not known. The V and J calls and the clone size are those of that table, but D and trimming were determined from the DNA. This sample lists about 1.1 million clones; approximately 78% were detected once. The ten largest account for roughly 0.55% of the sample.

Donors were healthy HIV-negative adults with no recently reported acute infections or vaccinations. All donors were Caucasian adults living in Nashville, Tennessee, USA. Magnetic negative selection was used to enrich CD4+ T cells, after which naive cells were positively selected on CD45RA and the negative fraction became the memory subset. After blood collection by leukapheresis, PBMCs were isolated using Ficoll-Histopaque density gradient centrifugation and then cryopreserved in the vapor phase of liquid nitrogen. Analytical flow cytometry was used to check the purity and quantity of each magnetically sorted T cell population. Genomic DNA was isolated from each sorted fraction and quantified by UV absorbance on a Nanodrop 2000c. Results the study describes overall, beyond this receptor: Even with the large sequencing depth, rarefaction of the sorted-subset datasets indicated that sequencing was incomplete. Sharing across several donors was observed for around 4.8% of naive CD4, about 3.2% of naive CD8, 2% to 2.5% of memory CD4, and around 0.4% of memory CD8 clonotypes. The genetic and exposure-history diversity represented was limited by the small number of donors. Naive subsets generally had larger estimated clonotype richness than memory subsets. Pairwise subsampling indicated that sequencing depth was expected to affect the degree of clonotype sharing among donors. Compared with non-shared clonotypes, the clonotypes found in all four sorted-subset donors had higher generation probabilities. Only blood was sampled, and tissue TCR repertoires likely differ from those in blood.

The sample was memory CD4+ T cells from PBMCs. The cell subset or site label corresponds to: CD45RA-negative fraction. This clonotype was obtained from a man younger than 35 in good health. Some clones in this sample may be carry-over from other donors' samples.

The DNA sequence is given as TGTGCCAGCAGCCCACCATTAAACACTGAAGCTTTCTTT. It translates as CASSPPLNTEAFF. The chain joins TRBV6-6 to TRBJ1-1; no D segment can be confidently identified. From the germline V gene (reference sequence), CDR1 is MNHNY and CDR2 is SVGAGI. The V and J ends are trimmed by 6 bases and 2 bases, leaving 10 bases between them. The CDR3, from cysteine to phenylalanine, totals 13 residues. The CDR3 DNA has 39 bases and is translated from base 1.